This is a list of T cell receptor beta chains from one sample in a study of CD8 T cells in ankylosing spondylitis. TCRdb re-analysed the 5' RACE reads in MiXCR, keeping a single row per CDR3 protein. The data hold about 500,000 distinct CDR3 sequences, with 10% to 15% observed a single time. Sequencing input: blood, either unsorted or a sorted T cell fraction (not recorded which). The receptors were gathered from a male donor with ankylosing spondylitis. Each CDR3 is given with its conserved first and last residue. Each record gives: D gene, V gene, J gene, clone size, CDR3 protein, CDR3 DNA. A D gene is named only where the DNA matches it firmly. Expanded clones get a size class; other rows say once, few or many, or leave the size out.

TRBD1	TRBV20-1	TRBJ1-2	many	CSASQGLHYGYTF	TGCAGTGCATCACAGGGGTTGCACTATGGCTACACCTTC
TRBD1	TRBV4-2	TRBJ2-7	many	CASSQGAGDSSYEQYF	TGTGCCAGCAGCCAGGGAGCCGGGGACAGCTCCTACGAGCAGTACTTC
TRBD2	TRBV5-1	TRBJ2-3	many	CASRTSGSSTDTQYF	TGCGCCAGCAGAACTAGCGGGTCCAGCACAGATACGCAGTATTTT
-	TRBV5-1	TRBJ1-5	few	CASSFGQPNQPQHF	TGCGCCAGCAGCTTTGGCCAGCCCAATCAGCCCCAGCATTTT
-	TRBV5-1	TRBJ2-5	-	CASSFSPGLETQYF	TGCGCCAGCAGCTTTAGTCCAGGGCTAGAGACCCAGTACTTC
TRBD1	TRBV12-3/TRBV12-4	TRBJ2-1	-	CASSKGQGSYNEQFF	TGTGCCAGCAGCAAGGGACAGGGCTCCTACAATGAGCAGTTCTTC
-	TRBV12-3/TRBV12-4	TRBJ1-1	many	CASSWTVETEAFF	TGTGCCAGCAGTTGGACGGTCGAAACTGAAGCTTTCTTT
-	TRBV3-1	TRBJ2-7	few	CASSQDLGRKNPYEQYF	TGTGCCAGCAGCCAAGATCTTGGGAGAAAGAATCCCTACGAGCAGTACTTC
-	TRBV18	TRBJ2-7	few	CASSPFGAGSTYEQYF	TGTGCCAGCTCACCGTTCGGGGCCGGGTCTACCTACGAGCAGTACTTC
-	TRBV27	TRBJ2-2	many	CASSLQWTPLSGELFF	TGTGCCAGCAGTCTCCAGTGGACCCCCCTCAGCGGGGAGCTGTTTTTT